The clone carrying this T cell receptor (beta chain) was seen a few times. The time point denotes: week 3, after first cycle of checkpoint inhibitor. This table comes from immunoSEQ multiplex PCR, and its TCRdb copy is limited to in-frame clones, with some not included. Of roughly 8,900 clones listed, about 85% were seen once; the top ten hold over 5.5%. There are 15 residues in the CDR3. Between the trimmed V and J ends, which lost 1 base and 8 bases, there was a span of 17 bases. The germline CDR1 and CDR2 sequences are LGHNA and YNFKEQ. This entry belongs to a study of blood T cell dynamics during melanoma immunotherapy.

The TCR originated in a human donor with melanoma. The material sequenced was blood, taken from a patient treated with checkpoint blockade. The chain joins TRBV4-2 to TRBJ1-2; weak D call: TRBD1 (5 bases). CDR3 residues: CASSQGPGGLEGYTF. In nucleotides, the CDR3 is TGTGCCAGCAGCCAAGGTCCGGGGGGTTTGGAAGGCTACACCTTC.